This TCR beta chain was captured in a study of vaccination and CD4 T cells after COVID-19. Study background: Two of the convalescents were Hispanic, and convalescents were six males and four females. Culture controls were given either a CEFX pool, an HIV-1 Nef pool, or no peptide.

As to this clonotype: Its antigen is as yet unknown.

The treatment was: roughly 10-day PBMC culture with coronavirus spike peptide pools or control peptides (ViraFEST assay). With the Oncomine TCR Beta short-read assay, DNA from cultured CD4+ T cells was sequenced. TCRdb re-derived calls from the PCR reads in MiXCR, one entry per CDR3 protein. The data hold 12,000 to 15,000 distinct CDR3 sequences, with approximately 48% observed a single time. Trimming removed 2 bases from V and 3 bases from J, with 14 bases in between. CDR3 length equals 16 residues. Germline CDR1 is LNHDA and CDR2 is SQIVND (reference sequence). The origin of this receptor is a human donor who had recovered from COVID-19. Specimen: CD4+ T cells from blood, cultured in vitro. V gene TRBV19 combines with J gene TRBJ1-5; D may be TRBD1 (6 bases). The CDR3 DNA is TGTGCCAGTAGTATATTCGGCAGGGGCGACAATCAGCCCCAGCATTTT. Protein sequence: CASSIFGRGDNQPQHF.